This passage covers 3 T cell receptor beta chains from one sample sequenced in a study of identical twins. One entry per CDR3 protein, called by TCRdb with MiXCR from the 5' RACE reads. The data contain 540,000 or so distinct CDR3 sequences, 20% to 25% of them singletons. The data were also submitted as part of a second study, on yellow fever vaccine responses in identical twins.

The sequencing sample was made of CD4+ T cells sorted from blood. These receptors were obtained from a woman between 18 and 29 years old in good health.

The chain couples TRBV12-3 or TRBV12-4 to TRBJ2-1, with 8 bases fitting TRBD1. Trimming took 8 bases from V and 2 from J; bases not matched to a gene: 11. CDR3 length: 16 amino acids. The CDR3 reads CASVPPGTGTYNEQFF. The CDR3 bases are TGTGCCAGCGTTCCCCCCGGGACAGGCACCTACAATGAGCAGTTCTTC.

This clonotype was detected a few times. The V and J genes are TRBV12-3 or TRBV12-4 and TRBJ2-1, with 11 bases lining up with TRBD2. The J segment lost 7 bases and the V segment lost 1 base, leaving 6 bases of the junction unmatched. This CDR3 spans 16 amino acids. The CDR3 is CASSLDGLAGGNEQFF. The CDR3 DNA reads TGTGCCAGCAGTTTAGATGGTCTAGCGGGGGGTAATGAGCAGTTCTTC.

In this sample, this clonotype turned up many times. CDR3 DNA sequence: TGTGCCAGCACGGGACAGGGGAGTCAGCCCCAGCATTTT. As protein: CASTGQGSQPQHF. The chain uses TRBV2 and TRBJ1-5; TRBD1 agrees at 10 bases. Germline trimming cut 7 bases from V and 6 bases from J; bases unmatched to any gene: 3. CDR3 length: 13 amino acids. Per the germline V gene, CDR1 is SNHLY and CDR2 is FYNNEI.